This TCR beta chain came from a study of control samples from healthy donors and cancer patients. Only in-frame clones appear in the TCRdb table, and some are missing; sequencing was by immunoSEQ multiplex PCR. Of about 86,000 clones in the sample, more than 80% were seen once. The junction had 8 bases not matched to a gene; V was cut back by 5 bases and J by 2 bases. From germline, CDR1 is SEHNR and CDR2 FQNEAQ (reference sequence). This CDR3 region has 15 residues. Sample: blood. J is TRBJ2-7 and V is TRBV7-9; TRBD2 matches at 8 bases. The TCR comes from a woman younger than 45 in good health. CDR3 region: CASSPSGGGPYEQYF. In nucleotides, the CDR3 is TGTGCCAGCAGCCCCAGCGGGGGAGGCCCCTACGAGCAGTACTTC.